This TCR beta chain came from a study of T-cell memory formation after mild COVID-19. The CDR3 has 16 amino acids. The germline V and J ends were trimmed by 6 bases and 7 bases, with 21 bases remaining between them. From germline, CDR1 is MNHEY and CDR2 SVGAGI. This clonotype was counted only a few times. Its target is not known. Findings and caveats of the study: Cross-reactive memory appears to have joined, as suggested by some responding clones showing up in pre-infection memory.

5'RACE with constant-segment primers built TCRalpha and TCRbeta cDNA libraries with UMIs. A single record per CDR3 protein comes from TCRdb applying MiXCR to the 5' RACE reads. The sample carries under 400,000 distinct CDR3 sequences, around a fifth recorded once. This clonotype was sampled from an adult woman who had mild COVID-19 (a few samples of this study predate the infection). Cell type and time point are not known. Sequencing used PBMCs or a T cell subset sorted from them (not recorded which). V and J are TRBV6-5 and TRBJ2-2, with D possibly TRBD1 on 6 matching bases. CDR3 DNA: TGTGCCAGCAGCGAAAGAGGGGCAGGGGTGGACGGGGAGCTGTTTTTT. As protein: CASSERGAGVDGELFF.